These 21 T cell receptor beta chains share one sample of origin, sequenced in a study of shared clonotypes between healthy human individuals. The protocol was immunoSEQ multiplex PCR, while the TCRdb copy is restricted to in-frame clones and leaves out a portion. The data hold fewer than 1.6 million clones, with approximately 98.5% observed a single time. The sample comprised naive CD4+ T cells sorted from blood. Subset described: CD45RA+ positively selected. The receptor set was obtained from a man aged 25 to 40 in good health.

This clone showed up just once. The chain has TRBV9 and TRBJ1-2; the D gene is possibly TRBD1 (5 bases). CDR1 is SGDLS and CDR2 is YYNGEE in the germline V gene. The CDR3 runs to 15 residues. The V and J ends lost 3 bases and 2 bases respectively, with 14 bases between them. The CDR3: CASSAEGRANYGYTF. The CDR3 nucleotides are TGTGCCAGCAGCGCCGAGGGACGGGCGAACTATGGCTACACCTTC.

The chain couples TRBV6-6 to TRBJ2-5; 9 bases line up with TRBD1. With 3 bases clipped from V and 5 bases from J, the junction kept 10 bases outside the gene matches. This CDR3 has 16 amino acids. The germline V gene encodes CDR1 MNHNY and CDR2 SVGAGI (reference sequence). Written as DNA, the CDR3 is TGTGCCAGCAGTTATCCCACAGGGGGCGGATCGGAGACCCAGTACTTC. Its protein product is CASSYPTGGGSETQYF.

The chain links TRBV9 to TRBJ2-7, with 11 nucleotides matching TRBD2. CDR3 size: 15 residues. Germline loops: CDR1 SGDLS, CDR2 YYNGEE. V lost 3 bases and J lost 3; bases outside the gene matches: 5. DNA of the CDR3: TGTGCCAGCAGCGCAACTAGCGGGAGATACTACGAGCAGTACTTC. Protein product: CASSATSGRYYEQYF. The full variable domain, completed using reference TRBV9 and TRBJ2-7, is DSGVTQTPKHLITATGQRVTLRCSPRSGDLSVYWYQQSLDQGLQFLIQYYNGEERAKGNILERFSAQQFPDLHSELNLSSLELGDSALYFCASSATSGRYYEQYFGPGTRLTVT.

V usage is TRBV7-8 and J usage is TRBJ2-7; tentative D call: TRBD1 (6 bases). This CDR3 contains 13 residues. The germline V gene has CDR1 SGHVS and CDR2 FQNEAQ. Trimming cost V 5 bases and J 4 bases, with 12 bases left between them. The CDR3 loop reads CASSRDITYEQYF. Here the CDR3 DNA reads TGTGCCAGCAGCCGGGACATTACTTACGAGCAGTACTTC. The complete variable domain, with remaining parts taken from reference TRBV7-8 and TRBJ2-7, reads GAGVSQSPRYKVAKRGQDVALRCDPISGHVSLFWYQQALGQGPEFLTYFQNEAQLDKSGLPSDRFFAERPEGSVSTLKIQRTQQEDSAVYLCASSRDITYEQYFGPGTRLTVT.

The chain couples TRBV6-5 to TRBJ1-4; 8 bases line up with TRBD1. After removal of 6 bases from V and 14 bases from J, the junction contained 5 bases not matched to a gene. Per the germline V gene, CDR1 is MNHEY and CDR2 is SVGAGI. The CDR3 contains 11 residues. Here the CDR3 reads CASSPGQVLFF. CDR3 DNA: TGTGCCAGCAGCCCGGGACAGGTCCTGTTTTTT.

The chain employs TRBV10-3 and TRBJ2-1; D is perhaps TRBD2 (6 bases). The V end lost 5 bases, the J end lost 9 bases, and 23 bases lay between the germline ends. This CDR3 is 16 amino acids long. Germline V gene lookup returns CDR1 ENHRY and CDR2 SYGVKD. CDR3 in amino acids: CAISPPTTGADSEQFF. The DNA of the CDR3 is TGTGCCATCAGTCCCCCTACAACGGGAGCTGATAGTGAGCAGTTCTTC.

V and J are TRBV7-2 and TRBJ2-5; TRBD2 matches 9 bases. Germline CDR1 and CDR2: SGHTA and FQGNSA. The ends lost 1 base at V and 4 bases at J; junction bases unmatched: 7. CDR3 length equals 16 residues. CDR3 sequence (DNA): TGTGCCAGCAGCTTAGGGGGTCTAGCGGGAATAGAGACCCAGTACTTC. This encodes CASSLGGLAGIETQYF.

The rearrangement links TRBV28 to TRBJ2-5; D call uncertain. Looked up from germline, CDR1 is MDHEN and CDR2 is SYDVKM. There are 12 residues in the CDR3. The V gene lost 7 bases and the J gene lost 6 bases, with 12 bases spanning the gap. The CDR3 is CASNSGFKTQYF. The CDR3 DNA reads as TGTGCCAGCAACTCCGGGTTCAAGACCCAGTACTTC.

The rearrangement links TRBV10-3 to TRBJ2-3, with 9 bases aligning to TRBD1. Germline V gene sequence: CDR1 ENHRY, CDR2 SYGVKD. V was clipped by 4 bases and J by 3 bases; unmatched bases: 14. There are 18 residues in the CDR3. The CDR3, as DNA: TGTGCCATCAGTGGATCGAACCGGGACAGGGCTGGGACAGATACGCAGTATTTT. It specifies CAISGSNRDRAGTDTQYF.

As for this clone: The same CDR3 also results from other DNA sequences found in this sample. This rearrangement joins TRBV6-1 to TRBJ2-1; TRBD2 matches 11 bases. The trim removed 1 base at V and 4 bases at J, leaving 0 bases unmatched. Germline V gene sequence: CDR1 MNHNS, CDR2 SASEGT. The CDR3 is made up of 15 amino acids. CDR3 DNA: TGTGCCAGCAGTGAAGGACTAGCGGGATACAATGAGCAGTTCTTC. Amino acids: CASSEGLAGYNEQFF.

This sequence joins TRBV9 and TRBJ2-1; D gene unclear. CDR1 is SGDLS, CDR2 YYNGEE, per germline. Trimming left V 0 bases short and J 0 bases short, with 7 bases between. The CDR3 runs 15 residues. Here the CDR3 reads CASSVEVTSYNEQFF. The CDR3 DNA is TGTGCCAGCAGCGTAGAAGTTACCTCCTACAATGAGCAGTTCTTC.

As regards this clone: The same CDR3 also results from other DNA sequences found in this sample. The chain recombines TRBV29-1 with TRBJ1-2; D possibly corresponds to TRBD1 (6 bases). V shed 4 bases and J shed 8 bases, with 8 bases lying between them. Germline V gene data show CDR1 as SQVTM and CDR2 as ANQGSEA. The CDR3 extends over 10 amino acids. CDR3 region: CSVGGGGYTF. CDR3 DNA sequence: TGCAGCGTTGGTGGGGGCGGCTACACCTTC.

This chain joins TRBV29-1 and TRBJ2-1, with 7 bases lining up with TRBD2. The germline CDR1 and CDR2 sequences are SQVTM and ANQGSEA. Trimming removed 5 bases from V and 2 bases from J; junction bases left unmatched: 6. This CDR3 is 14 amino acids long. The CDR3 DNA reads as TGCAGCGTTCGGGGGAGGGCCACCTACAATGAGCAGTTCTTC. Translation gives CSVRGRATYNEQFF.

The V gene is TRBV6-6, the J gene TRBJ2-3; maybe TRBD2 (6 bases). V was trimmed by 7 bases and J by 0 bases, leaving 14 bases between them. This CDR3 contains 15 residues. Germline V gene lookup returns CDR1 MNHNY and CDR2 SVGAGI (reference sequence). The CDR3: CASNPLATSTDTQYF. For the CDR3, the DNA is TGTGCCAGCAATCCCCTAGCGACTAGCACAGATACGCAGTATTTT.

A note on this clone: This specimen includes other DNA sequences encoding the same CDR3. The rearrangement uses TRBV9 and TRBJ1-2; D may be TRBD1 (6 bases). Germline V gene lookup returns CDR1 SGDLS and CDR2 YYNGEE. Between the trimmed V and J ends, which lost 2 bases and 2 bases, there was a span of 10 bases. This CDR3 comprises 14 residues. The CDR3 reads CASSVGGQNYGYTF. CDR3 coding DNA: TGTGCCAGCAGCGTGGGGGGACAAAACTATGGCTACACCTTC.

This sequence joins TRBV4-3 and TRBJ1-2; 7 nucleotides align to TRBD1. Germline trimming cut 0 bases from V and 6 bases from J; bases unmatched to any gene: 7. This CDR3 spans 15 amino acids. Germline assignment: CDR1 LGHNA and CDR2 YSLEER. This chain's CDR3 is CASSQDTAGGHGYTF. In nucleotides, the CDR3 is TGCGCCAGCAGCCAAGATACGGCAGGGGGACATGGCTACACCTTC.

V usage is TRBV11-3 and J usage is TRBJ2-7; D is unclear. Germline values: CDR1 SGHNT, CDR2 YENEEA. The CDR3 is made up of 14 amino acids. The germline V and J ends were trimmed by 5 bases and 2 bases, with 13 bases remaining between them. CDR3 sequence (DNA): TGTGCCAGCAGCCCCGCGAGTCCCCCCTACGAGCAGTACTTC. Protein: CASSPASPPYEQYF.

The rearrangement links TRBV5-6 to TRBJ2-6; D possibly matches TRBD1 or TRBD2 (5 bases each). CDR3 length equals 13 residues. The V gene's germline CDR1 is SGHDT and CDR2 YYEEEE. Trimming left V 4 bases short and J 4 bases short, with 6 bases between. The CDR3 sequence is CASSGTGANVLTF. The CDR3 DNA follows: TGTGCCAGCAGCGGGACGGGGGCCAACGTCCTGACTTTC.

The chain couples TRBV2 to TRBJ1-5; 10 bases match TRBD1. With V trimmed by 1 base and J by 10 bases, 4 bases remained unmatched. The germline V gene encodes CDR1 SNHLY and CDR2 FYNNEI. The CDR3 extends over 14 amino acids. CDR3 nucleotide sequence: TGTGCCAGCAGTGAAGGACAGGGGGCCCCACCCCAGCATTTT. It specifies CASSEGQGAPPQHF. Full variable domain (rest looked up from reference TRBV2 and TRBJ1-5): EPEVTQTPSHQVTQMGQEVILRCVPISNHLYFYWYRQILGQKVEFLVSFYNNEISEKSEIFDDQFSVERPDGSNFTLKIRSTKLEDSAMYFCASSEGQGAPPQHFGDGTRLSIL.

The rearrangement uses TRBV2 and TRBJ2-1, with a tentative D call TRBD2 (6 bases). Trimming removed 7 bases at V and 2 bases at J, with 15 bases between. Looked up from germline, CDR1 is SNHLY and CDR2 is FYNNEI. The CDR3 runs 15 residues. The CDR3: CASTRDSSPYNEQFF. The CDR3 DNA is TGTGCCAGCACCCGGGACTCGAGTCCCTACAATGAGCAGTTCTTC.

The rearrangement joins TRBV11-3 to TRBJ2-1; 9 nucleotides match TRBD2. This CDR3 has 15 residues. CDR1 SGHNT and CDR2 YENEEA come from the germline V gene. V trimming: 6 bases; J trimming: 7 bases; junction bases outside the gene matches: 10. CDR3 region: CASSPGLREGNEQFF. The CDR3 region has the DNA TGTGCCAGCAGTCCCGGCTTGCGGGAGGGTAATGAGCAGTTCTTC.